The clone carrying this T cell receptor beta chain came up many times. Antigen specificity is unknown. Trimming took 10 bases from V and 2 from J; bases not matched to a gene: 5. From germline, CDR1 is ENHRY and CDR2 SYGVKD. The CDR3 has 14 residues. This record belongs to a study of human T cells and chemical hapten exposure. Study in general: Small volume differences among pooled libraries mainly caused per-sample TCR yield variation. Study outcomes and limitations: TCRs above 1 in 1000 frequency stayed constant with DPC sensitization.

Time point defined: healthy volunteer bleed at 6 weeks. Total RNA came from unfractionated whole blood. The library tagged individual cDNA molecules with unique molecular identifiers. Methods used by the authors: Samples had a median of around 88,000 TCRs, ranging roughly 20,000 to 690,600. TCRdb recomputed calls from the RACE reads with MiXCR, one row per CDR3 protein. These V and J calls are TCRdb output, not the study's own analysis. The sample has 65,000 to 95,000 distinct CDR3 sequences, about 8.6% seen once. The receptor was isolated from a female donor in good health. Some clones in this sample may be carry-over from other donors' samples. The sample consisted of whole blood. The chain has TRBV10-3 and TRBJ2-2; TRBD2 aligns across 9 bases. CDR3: CATLSGGNTGELFF. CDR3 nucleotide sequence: TGTGCCACCCTTAGCGGGGGAAACACCGGGGAGCTGTTTTTT.